What follows is one T cell receptor (beta chain) and its context. The antigen is undetermined. These data belong to a study of immune heterogeneity within non-small cell lung tumors. The CDR3 loop spans 15 amino acids. CDR1 and CDR2 from the germline V gene are MGHRA and YSYEKL. The J segment lost 4 bases and the V segment lost 4 bases, leaving 6 bases of the junction unmatched. Study-level findings and limits: High-frequency clones unique to single sites coexisted with identical dominant CDR3 beta clonotypes that recurred across tumor sites within a patient. Although only moderate, the correlation of local T-cell clonality with local tumor mutational burden was significant (R 0.3 to 0.4).

Amplification of the TCR beta CDR3 was achieved through multiplex PCR with 32 V and 13 J primers. Each CDR3 protein is one row after TCRdb ran MiXCR on the multiplex PCR reads. Of some 4,500 distinct CDR3 sequences listed, 23% are singletons. The authors used about 610 ng of bulk tumor genomic DNA per sample as template. Widely spaced biopsies, several per primary tumor, were obtained at surgery. The study cohort was described as untreated, and its members had newly diagnosed non-small cell lung cancer. They went on to have curative surgery. Sequenced sample: lung tumor tissue. The chain recombines TRBV4-1 with TRBJ2-5; 10 bases fit TRBD1. The sequence was collected from a man in his 60s with non-small cell lung cancer. CDR3 residues: CASSLTGTGVETQYF. Written as DNA, the CDR3 is TGCGCCAGCAGCCTAACCGGGACAGGGGTAGAGACCCAGTACTTC.